These T cell receptor beta chains were read from a single sample in a study of blood T cells in healthy people across ages. MiXCR was run by TCRdb on the 5' RACE reads, yielding one entry per CDR3 protein. The data hold about 1.8 million distinct CDR3 sequences, with about 50% observed a single time. Specimen: blood. Receptors originate from a woman in her 40s in good health. Each CDR3 is given with its conserved first and last residue. A D gene is named only where the DNA matches it firmly. The listing skips clone size in some rows; elsewhere it reads once, few, many or a size class.

v_gene	d_gene	abundance	j_gene	CDR3nt	CDR3aa
TRBV4-1	TRBD2	few	TRBJ2-1	TGCGCCAGCAGCCTTGTGTCTGGACTAGCGGGGTTGGGCGAGCAGTTCTTC	CASSLVSGLAGLGEQFF
TRBV4-1	TRBD2	.	TRBJ2-7	TGCGCCAGCAGCCAAGTAGGACTAGCGGGGTACGAGCAGTACTTC	CASSQVGLAGYEQYF
TRBV10-3	TRBD2	.	TRBJ2-1	TGTGCCATCAGTGAGTCCCTAGCGGGGCCCTCCTACAATGAGCAGTTCTTC	CAISESLAGPSYNEQFF
TRBV9	TRBD2	.	TRBJ2-4	TGTGCCAGCAGCGTACTAGCGGGGGGAGGACTAGCCAAAAACATTCAGTACTTC	CASSVLAGGGLAKNIQYF
TRBV9	.	.	TRBJ1-6	TGTGCCAGCAGCGTAGCCATATATAAAGGTTCACCCCTCCACTTT	CASSVAIYKGSPLHF
TRBV4-1	TRBD2	few	TRBJ2-1	TGCGCCAGCAGCCAAGCAGCGCGGGGGGGCCTCTACAATGAGCAGTTCTTC	CASSQAARGGLYNEQFF
TRBV4-3	.	.	TRBJ2-5	TGCGCCAGCAGCCAAGAGTCGACTAGTCTACAAGAGACCCAGTACTTC	CASSQESTSLQETQYF
TRBV6-2/TRBV6-3	.	.	TRBJ2-7	TGTGCCAGCAGTTGGACCGGGAGCTCCTACAATGAGCAGTACTTC	CASSWTGSSYNEQYF
TRBV3-1	.	.	TRBJ2-5	TGTGCCAGCAGCCAACCAGCTTCTCCTGAGGCCCAGTACTTC	CASSQPASPEAQYF
TRBV2	.	few	TRBJ2-3	TGTGCCAGCAGTCTTGGGTCCCTGAGCACAGATACGCAGTATTTT	CASSLGSLSTDTQYF
TRBV7-2	TRBD2	.	TRBJ2-3	TGTGCCAGCAGCTTATTTAGCGGGGGGGCTCAAACAGATACGCAGTATTTT	CASSLFSGGAQTDTQYF
TRBV6-2/TRBV6-3	TRBD2	.	TRBJ2-4	TGTGCCAGCATCTCGCCGGGGGGGGCCAAAAACATTCAGTACTTC	CASISPGGAKNIQYF
TRBV28	.	.	TRBJ2-1	TGTGCCAGCAGTGGCGCTCAGGAACGCAATGAGCAGTTCTTC	CASSGAQERNEQFF
TRBV20-1	.	.	TRBJ2-3	TGCAGTGCTAGAGATCGGGGGGCGACAGATACGCAGTATTTT	CSARDRGATDTQYF
TRBV6-2/TRBV6-3	TRBD1	.	TRBJ2-5	TGTGCCAGCGGGGGACAGCCCCAAGAGACCCAGTACTTC	CASGGQPQETQYF
TRBV21-1	.	few	TRBJ2-7	TGTGCCAGCATCCTTACCTGCCCAGTGTTTGTTACGAAGCAGTACTTC	CASILTCPVFVTKQYF
TRBV9	TRBD2	.	TRBJ2-6	TGTGTCAGCAGCGTAGTTCTACCGGGAGGTTCTGGGGCCAACGTCCTGACTTTC	CVSSVVLPGGSGANVLTF
TRBV7-9	TRBD1	.	TRBJ2-1	TGTGCCAGCAGCTCCGGGACAGGGCCGTTCAATGAGCAGTTCTTC	CASSSGTGPFNEQFF
TRBV28	TRBD1	.	TRBJ2-7	TGTGCCAGCAGTCAACCCGGGACAGGGGCCTACGAGCAGTACTTC	CASSQPGTGAYEQYF
TRBV20-1	.	.	TRBJ1-2	TGCAGTGCTAGCTTAGCGGGGACAAGCTACACCTTC	CSASLAGTSYTF
TRBV20-1	TRBD1	.	TRBJ1-1	TGCAGTGCTAGAGATACCGGGACAGGGGATAGAGCTTTCTTT	CSARDTGTGDRAFF
TRBV2	TRBD1	.	TRBJ2-3	TGTGCCAGCAAGAGGGGACAGCAGACAGATACGCAGTATTTT	CASKRGQQTDTQYF
TRBV4-3	.	.	TRBJ2-1	TGCGCCAGCAGCCAAGAAGGACTAACCCCGGGGGAGCAGTTCTTC	CASSQEGLTPGEQFF
TRBV12-3/TRBV12-4	.	.	TRBJ1-6	TGTGCCAGCAGTTGGGGGGGAGTAGACTCACCCCTCCACTTT	CASSWGGVDSPLHF
TRBV20-1	.	.	TRBJ2-5	TGCAGTGCTACCGCTAGACTGAACCAAGAGACCCAGTACTTC	CSATARLNQETQYF
TRBV10-3	TRBD1	.	TRBJ2-1	TGTGCCATCAGGGACAGGGGGGATGAGCAGTTCTTC	CAIRDRGDEQFF
TRBV28	TRBD1	.	TRBJ2-1	TGTGCCAGCATTTTCCGGGACAGGGGCTCCAATGAGCAGTTCTTC	CASIFRDRGSNEQFF
TRBV29-1	.	.	TRBJ1-6	TGCAGCAGCAAGGGGAGGCTTCAGAGGCGGCAGAACCCTTGTTACTATAATTCACCCCTCCACTTT	CSSKGRLQRRQNPCYYNSPLHF
TRBV7-9	.	.	TRBJ1-2	TGTGCCAGCAGCTTACCCTCTGCTGGGGGCGGCTACACCTTC	CASSLPSAGGGYTF
TRBV5-1	TRBD1	few	TRBJ1-1	TGCGCCAGCAGCCTCGGACAGGTCCTCACTGAAGCTTTCTTT	CASSLGQVLTEAFF
TRBV5-1	.	many	TRBJ2-3	TGCGCCAGCAGCTTCGGGGACACCACAGATACGCAGTATTTT	CASSFGDTTDTQYF
TRBV14	.	.	TRBJ2-1	TGTGCCAGCAGCCAATTCAGGGGGGAGTACAATGAGCAGTTCTTC	CASSQFRGEYNEQFF
TRBV9	.	.	TRBJ2-6	TGTGCCAGCAGCGTAGCTAAGATTCCCTCTGGGGCCAACGTCCTGACTTTC	CASSVAKIPSGANVLTF
TRBV7-9	TRBD2	few	TRBJ2-1	TGTGCCAGCAGCCCAACTCTGGCGGGGGATGACAATGAGCAGTTCTTC	CASSPTLAGDDNEQFF
TRBV20-1	.	.	TRBJ2-5	TGCAGTGCTGGGCGGGAAATGGAGACCCAGTACTTC	CSAGREMETQYF
TRBV6-2/TRBV6-3	TRBD1	.	TRBJ1-2	TGTGCCAGCAGTTACTCCGACAGGGTACCAAACTATGGCTACACCTTC	CASSYSDRVPNYGYTF
TRBV7-9	.	.	TRBJ2-3	TGTGCCAGCAGCTTAGAACGGACCACAGATACGCAGTATTTT	CASSLERTTDTQYF
TRBV5-6	.	.	TRBJ2-4	TGTGCCAGCAGCCCAGGGGGGGCCAAAAACATTCGGTACTTC	CASSPGGAKNIRYF
TRBV29-1	TRBD1	.	TRBJ2-3	TGCAGCGCCGACTCTGGGACAGGGATAGATACGCAGTATTTT	CSADSGTGIDTQYF
TRBV4-3	TRBD1	.	TRBJ1-2	TGCGCCAGCAGCCAAGATATCGGACAGGCTGGCTACACCTTC	CASSQDIGQAGYTF
TRBV20-1	TRBD2	.	TRBJ2-5	TGCAGTGCTAGAGATGAAACTAGCGGGAGTTGGGGGCGAGAGACCCAGTACTTC	CSARDETSGSWGRETQYF
TRBV2	.	.	TRBJ1-2	TGTGCCAACGAACAGGCCCTTGCTAACTATGGCTACACCTTC	CANEQALANYGYTF
TRBV6-5	.	.	TRBJ1-4	TGTGCCAGCAGTTACCCGAGGGACGGACTTCAATGGGATAATGAAAAACTGTTTTTT	CASSYPRDGLQWDNEKLFF
TRBV6-2/TRBV6-3	TRBD2	.	TRBJ2-3	TGTGCCAGCAGTAAACTAGCGGGGCACACAGATACGCAGTATTTT	CASSKLAGHTDTQYF
TRBV29-1	.	.	TRBJ2-4	TGCAGCGTTGTCTCTCTAAACATTCAGTACTTC	CSVVSLNIQYF
TRBV10-2	.	.	TRBJ1-2	TGCGCCAGCAGTGAGTCCCCTTGGGCGGACTATGGCTACACCTTC	CASSESPWADYGYTF
TRBV3-1	.	.	TRBJ2-1	TGTGCCAGCAGCCAAGATGTCGGGGGCAGCCCCTACAATGAGCAGTTCTTC	CASSQDVGGSPYNEQFF
TRBV4-3	TRBD1	.	TRBJ2-7	TGCGCCAGCAGCCCGTTGGGACAGGGCGACGAGCAGTACTTC	CASSPLGQGDEQYF
TRBV9	TRBD2	.	TRBJ2-7	TGTGCCAGCAGCCCTCGGACTAGCGGGGCGACAACCTACAATGAGCAGTACTTC	CASSPRTSGATTYNEQYF
TRBV29-1	.	few	TRBJ2-7	TGCAGCGTTGAAGTTGGCAGATCTTCCATCTCCTACGAGCAGTACTTC	CSVEVGRSSISYEQYF
TRBV20-1	TRBD1	.	TRBJ1-5	TGCAGTGCTAGTCCCCAGGGGGGTCAGCCCCAGCATTTT	CSASPQGGQPQHF
TRBV10-3	TRBD2	few	TRBJ2-5	TGTGCCATCAGTGAGTCGCGAGCGGGGGCCGGAGAGACCCAGTACTTC	CAISESRAGAGETQYF
TRBV7-2	.	.	TRBJ2-1	TGTGCCAGCAGCAGACGACAGAATCCCTACAATGAGCAGTTCTTC	CASSRRQNPYNEQFF
TRBV6-5	TRBD2	few	TRBJ2-7	TGTGCCAGCAGTTTATTTACTAGCGGGGGTTACGAGCAGTACTTC	CASSLFTSGGYEQYF
TRBV28	.	.	TRBJ2-7	TGTGCCAGCAGGCCCAGGGGAGCCTTGTACGAGCAGTACTTC	CASRPRGALYEQYF